The present TCR beta chain was sequenced within a study of T cell responses to AZD1222 COVID-19 vaccine. Study-wide results and limits: Unmutated variant regions reportedly attract nearly half of all spike-specific TCRs. Spike-wide coverage was observed for vaccine-associated CD4 TCRs, with dominant responses at 160-218 and 743-854. Repertoires were obtained only post-peak T cell response. Donors were largely white British and mainly female; clonal diversity was possibly underestimated.

Remarks on this clone: Its antigen is as yet unknown.

The CDR3 is 13 amino acids. V lost 6 bases and J 2 bases, leaving 7 bases between the germline ends. The germline V gene encodes CDR1 LGHNT and CDR2 FRNRAP. Clones were read by immunoSEQ multiplex PCR, and TCRdb kept only the in-frame ones, dropping some. Among roughly 60,000 clones listed, approximately 90% were seen once. J is TRBJ2-2 and V is TRBV12-5; D remains unclear. This clonotype originated in an adult in good health. Sequenced here: peripheral blood, sampled on day 0 of AZD1222 vaccination. The CDR3 spells CASGLTNTGELFF. CDR3 bases: TGTGCTAGTGGGCTCACTAACACCGGGGAGCTGTTTTTT.